Below, one T cell receptor beta chain is given with its context. The CDR3 covers 13 residues. The germline V gene encodes CDR1 SQVTM and CDR2 ANQGSEA. Using the 5' RACE reads, TCRdb records one entry per CDR3 protein without DNA. The table for this sample gives 400,000 or so distinct CDR3 sequences. The data were taken from a study of monozygotic twins with inflammatory bowel disease. The sequencing input was blood. The receptor was isolated from a human donor with ulcerative colitis or Crohn's disease, or a healthy co-twin of an affected twin (not recorded which). The chain recombines TRBV29-1 with TRBJ2-1; TCRdb gives TRBD1 as the D gene, but with no DNA this cannot be confirmed. This CDR3 is CSATGQGRNEQFF.